This T cell receptor (beta chain) comes out of a study of identical twins. Study-level points and caveats: Weaker excess twin sharing was seen among beta out-of-frame sequences.

Comments on this clonotype: What it binds is not known.

MiXCR was run by TCRdb on the 5' RACE reads, yielding one entry per CDR3 protein. The table includes roughly 690,000 distinct CDR3 sequences, 20% to 25% detected once. This CDR3 region has 13 residues. V lost 6 bases and J 2 bases, leaving 8 bases between the germline ends. The sample also formed part of further work on T cells expressing NK-cell markers.

The sample was PBMCs. This TCR came from a woman younger than 35 in good health. The chain links TRBV12-3 or TRBV12-4 to TRBJ1-5; D may be TRBD1 (5 bases). DNA for the CDR3: TGTGCCAGCAGCGGGGCCGGCAATCAGCCCCAGCATTTT. Amino acid sequence: CASSGAGNQPQHF.